One sample yielded the 26 T cell receptor beta chains listed below, sequenced in a study of T cells after posttransplantation cyclophosphamide. Only in-frame clones appear in the TCRdb table, and some are missing; sequencing was by immunoSEQ multiplex PCR. The sample yields 20,000 to 30,000 clones, 86% seen once. The sequenced sample was PBMCs. Receptors were obtained from a woman aged 60-75 years with a blood cancer, CMV-positive, and with a related stem cell donor.

Points on this clone: Other DNA sequences in this specimen translate into the identical CDR3. The J gene is TRBJ1-1, the V gene TRBV30; the D gene is possibly TRBD1 (6 bases). Trimming removed 1 base at V and 4 bases at J, with 13 bases between. This CDR3 contains 14 residues. Germline V gene sequence: CDR1 GTSNPN, CDR2 SVGIG (reference sequence). The CDR3 DNA is TGTGCCTGGAGTGGGACAGCTCGGGGCACTGAAGCTTTCTTT. This codes for CAWSGTARGTEAFF.

J is TRBJ2-7 and V is TRBV25-1; D is ambiguous. In germline, CDR1 is MGHDK, CDR2 SYGVNS. This CDR3 is built from 14 residues. Trimming took 2 bases from V and 0 from J, leaving 8 bases between them. CDR3 nucleotide sequence: TGTGCCAGCAGTGAAAACATCCGCTCCTACGAGCAGTACTTC. This encodes CASSENIRSYEQYF.

This clone occurred a few times. The chain employs TRBV25-1 and TRBJ2-7; possible D gene TRBD2, 6 bases. The V and J ends lost 8 bases and 3 bases respectively, with 20 bases between them. This CDR3 comprises 15 residues. Germline CDR1 is MGHDK and CDR2 is SYGVNS. CDR3 DNA sequence: TGTGCCAGCCCCCCACGGGGGACGGAGGACTACGAGCAGTACTTC. Translated, it gives CASPPRGTEDYEQYF.

This chain joins TRBV5-6 and TRBJ2-7, with a possible D match to TRBD1 (7 bases). The CDR3 is made up of 16 amino acids. V lost 5 bases to trimming and J lost 0 bases, with 18 bases between them. CDR1 is SGHDT, CDR2 YYEEEE, per germline. The CDR3 DNA sequence: TGTGCCAGCAGACAGGGGTCTGGGACTGTCTCCTACGAGCAGTACTTC. Translating it yields CASRQGSGTVSYEQYF.

This chain connects TRBV19 to TRBJ1-5; a weak D match, TRBD1 (5 bases). With 8 bases removed from V and 2 bases from J, the gap between germline ends came to 13 bases. The CDR3 loop spans 14 amino acids. Germline CDR1 reads LNHDA; CDR2 reads SQIVND (reference sequence). Here the CDR3 DNA reads TGTGCCAGTGCTACGGGACTCGGCAATCAGCCCCAGCATTTT. It translates to CASATGLGNQPQHF.

The chain links TRBV5-1 to TRBJ2-5; D uncertain. The germline gives CDR1 SGHRS, CDR2 YFSETQ. Deletions cut 4 bases from V and 1 base from J, with 8 bases between. The CDR3 sequence is 13 residues long. In DNA, the CDR3 is TGCGCCAGCAGCACTTACTTCCAAGAGACCCAGTACTTC. Protein: CASSTYFQETQYF.

This clone was found once. V usage is TRBV4-1 and J usage is TRBJ2-6; a weak D match, TRBD1 (6 bases). The CDR3 contains 17 residues. The germline V gene has CDR1 MGHRA and CDR2 YSYEKL. V lost 1 base and J 4 bases, leaving 14 bases between the germline ends. CDR3: CASSQGSWGQGANVLTF. The CDR3 DNA reads TGCGCCAGCAGCCAAGGAAGTTGGGGGCAAGGGGCCAACGTCCTGACTTTC.

The chain carries TRBV9 and TRBJ2-7, with D possibly matching TRBD2 (6 bases). V was shortened by 0 bases and J by 4 bases, with 11 bases between the two germline ends. CDR3 size: 14 residues. CDR1 and CDR2 from the germline V gene are SGDLS and YYNGEE. The CDR3 loop is CASSVGGVGYEQYF. For the CDR3, the DNA is TGTGCCAGCAGCGTAGGGGGGGTTGGGTACGAGCAGTACTTC. The full variable domain, completed using reference TRBV9 and TRBJ2-7, is DSGVTQTPKHLITATGQRVTLRCSPRSGDLSVYWYQQSLDQGLQFLIQYYNGEERAKGNILERFSAQQFPDLHSELNLSSLELGDSALYFCASSVGGVGYEQYFGPGTRLTVT.

This CDR3 reads CASSSGTSGRVGGYEQYF. CDR3 sequence (DNA): TGTGCCAGCAGCTCCGGGACTAGCGGGAGGGTGGGCGGCTACGAGCAGTACTTC. This chain joins TRBV5-4 and TRBJ2-7; 16 bases align to TRBD2. The CDR3 consists of 18 residues. Trimming at V came to 3 bases and at J to 3 bases, leaving 9 bases not matched to a gene. CDR1 and CDR2 from the germline V gene are SGHNT and YYREEE (reference sequence).

The V gene is TRBV30, the J gene TRBJ2-7, with a tentative D call TRBD2 (6 bases). This CDR3 is built from 12 residues. Looked up from germline, CDR1 is GTSNPN and CDR2 is SVGIG (reference sequence). The V end lost 5 bases, the J end lost 2 bases, and 10 bases lay between the germline ends. The CDR3 DNA is TGTGCCTGGGGGACTTATCCCTACGAGCAGTACTTC. Protein product: CAWGTYPYEQYF.

The rearrangement joins TRBV5-6 to TRBJ1-2; D is unresolved. V dropped 3 bases and J dropped 4 bases, with 7 bases sitting between them. This CDR3 spans 12 amino acids. CDR1 is SGHDT, CDR2 YYEEEE, per germline. The CDR3 sequence: CASSSGVYGYTF. Written as DNA, the CDR3 is TGTGCCAGCAGCTCCGGGGTCTATGGCTACACCTTC.

The V call is TRBV5-1, the J call TRBJ2-6; TRBD1 matches at 8 bases. Germline V gene sequence: CDR1 SGHRS, CDR2 YFSETQ. The CDR3 sequence is 20 residues long. V lost 0 bases to trimming and J lost 0 bases; unmatched junction nucleotides: 11. The CDR3 DNA reads as TGCGCCAGCAGCTTGGCCAGTCGGACAGGGCTCGGCTCTGGGGCCAACGTCCTGACTTTC. Translated: CASSLASRTGLGSGANVLTF.

This clone was counted a single time. V and J are TRBV18 and TRBJ1-1, with 9 bases identical to TRBD1. Germline V CDR1 and CDR2: KGHSH, LQKENI. Trimming took 4 bases from V and 2 from J; bases not matched to a gene: 5. The CDR3 contains 15 residues. The CDR3 DNA reads TGTGCCAGCTCACAGATCACAGGGGGCAACACTGAAGCTTTCTTT. It translates to CASSQITGGNTEAFF.

The V gene is TRBV2, the J gene TRBJ1-1, with 7 bases identical to TRBD1. This CDR3 has 13 amino acids. Germline V gene sequence: CDR1 SNHLY, CDR2 FYNNEI. The ends lost 7 bases at V and 1 base at J; junction bases unmatched: 3. The CDR3 DNA sequence: TGTGCCAGCACGCGGGACAGGAACACTGAAGCTTTCTTT. Translation gives CASTRDRNTEAFF.

This rearrangement joins TRBV10-2 to TRBJ2-5; D perhaps matches TRBD2 (5 bases). In germline, CDR1 is WSHSY, CDR2 SAAADI. Trimming removed 4 bases from V and 4 bases from J, with 10 bases in between. The CDR3 sequence is 13 residues long. Here the CDR3 reads CASSVVARETQYF. The CDR3 nucleotides read TGCGCCAGCAGTGTGGTAGCGAGAGAGACCCAGTACTTC.

The rearrangement links TRBV4-1 to TRBJ2-7; 11 positions agree with TRBD1. CDR1 and CDR2 (germline): MGHRA, YSYEKL. CDR3 size: 17 residues. V lost 5 bases to trimming and J lost 1 base; unmatched junction nucleotides: 10. The CDR3 loop reads CASSLHRDRGESYEQYF. CDR3 in DNA: TGCGCCAGCAGCTTACACCGGGACAGGGGGGAATCCTACGAGCAGTACTTC.

J is TRBJ2-3 and V is TRBV2; TRBD2 aligns across 7 bases. The CDR3 has 11 residues. The germline V gene encodes CDR1 SNHLY and CDR2 FYNNEI. V lost 8 bases to trimming and J lost 6 bases; unmatched junction nucleotides: 2. CDR3 sequence reads: CASGGDDTQYF. The DNA for the CDR3 is TGTGCCAGCGGGGGGGACGATACGCAGTATTTT.

Written as DNA, the CDR3 is TGCGCCAGCAGCGGCTCCCTAGCGCCTAGCACAGATACGCAGTATTTT. Protein sequence: CASSGSLAPSTDTQYF. The chain employs TRBV5-1 and TRBJ2-3; TRBD2 is a possible D gene (6 bases). CDR1 and CDR2 from the germline V gene are SGHRS and YFSETQ. The CDR3 consists of 16 residues. V shed 4 bases and J shed 0 bases, with 15 bases lying between them.

This chain uses TRBV5-1 with TRBJ2-7; 12 nucleotides match TRBD2. The CDR3 runs 19 residues. The V segment lost 0 bases and the J segment 6 bases; nucleotides outside the gene matches: 16. From germline, CDR1 is SGHRS and CDR2 YFSETQ. The CDR3 bases are TGCGCCAGCAGCTTGGGCCCCTGGGCTAGCGGGAGGGATTTAACCGAGCAGTACTTC. Its protein is CASSLGPWASGRDLTEQYF.

The rearrangement links TRBV30 to TRBJ2-7; 7 bases align to TRBD2. CDR1 is GTSNPN and CDR2 is SVGIG in the germline V gene (reference sequence). There are 13 residues in the CDR3. The V segment lost 0 bases and the J segment 6 bases; nucleotides outside the gene matches: 5. In DNA form, the CDR3 reads TGTGCCTGGAGTGTAGCGGGGAATGGCGAGCAGTACTTC. Encoded protein: CAWSVAGNGEQYF.

This CDR3 reads CASSSRTGRNQPQHF. The CDR3 region has the DNA TGTGCCAGCAGCTCCCGGACAGGACGGAACCAGCCCCAGCATTTT. The V and J genes are TRBV7-9 and TRBJ1-5; 7 bases align to TRBD1. The germline gives CDR1 SEHNR, CDR2 FQNEAQ (reference sequence). V was pared by 4 bases and J by 7 bases, with 10 bases of the junction left unmatched. CDR3 size: 15 residues.

The chain joins TRBV6-1 to TRBJ2-7; 7 nucleotides align to TRBD1. The CDR3 covers 14 residues. V lost 6 bases and J lost 4; bases outside the gene matches: 9. The germline gives CDR1 MNHNS, CDR2 SASEGT. DNA for the CDR3: TGTGCCAGCAGAGAGGACAGGCCGCCTTACGAGCAGTACTTC. This gives the protein CASREDRPPYEQYF.

V and J are TRBV19 and TRBJ1-2; D may be TRBD1 (5 bases). The CDR3 contains 15 residues. V was shortened by 8 bases and J by 1 base, with 17 bases between the two germline ends. Germline assignment: CDR1 LNHDA and CDR2 SQIVND (reference sequence). CDR3 residues: CASRIKDRINYGYTF. CDR3 bases: TGTGCCAGTCGGATAAAAGACAGAATTAACTATGGCTACACCTTC.

The chain employs TRBV7-9 and TRBJ2-3; D gene ambiguous. Germline V CDR1 and CDR2: SEHNR, FQNEAQ (reference sequence). CDR3 length: 15 amino acids. Between the trimmed V and J ends, which lost 0 bases and 2 bases, there was a span of 9 bases. This CDR3 reads CASSLAAPHTDTQYF. The CDR3 DNA follows: TGTGCCAGCAGCTTAGCGGCACCTCACACAGATACGCAGTATTTT. The whole variable domain, remainder taken from reference TRBV7-9 and TRBJ2-3, is DTGVSQNPRHKITKRGQNVTFRCDPISEHNRLYWYRQTLGQGPEFLTYFQNEAQLEKSRLLSDRFSAERPKGSFSTLEIQRTEQGDSAMYLCASSLAAPHTDTQYFGPGTRLTVL.

J is TRBJ2-1 and V is TRBV19; 10 bases match TRBD1. Germline CDR1 reads LNHDA; CDR2 reads SQIVND (reference sequence). The CDR3 consists of 15 residues. The V gene end was trimmed by 5 bases and the J gene end by 4 bases; junction bases not matched to a gene: 5. The CDR3 bases are TGTGCCAGTAGTGCAGGACAGGGGGTATACAATGAGCAGTTCTTC. Encoded protein: CASSAGQGVYNEQFF. Full variable domain (outside the CDR3, taken from reference TRBV19 and TRBJ2-1): DGGITQSPKYLFRKEGQNVTLSCEQNLNHDAMYWYRQDPGQGLRLIYYSQIVNDFQKGDIAEGYSVSREKKESFPLTVTSAQKNPTAFYLCASSAGQGVYNEQFFGPGTRLTVL.

This chain uses TRBV5-6 with TRBJ2-1, with 8 bases that match TRBD2. J gave up 8 bases and V 3 bases, and 16 bases lay outside the gene matches. CDR3 size: 17 residues. Germline V gives CDR1 SGHDT, CDR2 YYEEEE. The CDR3 DNA reads TGTGCCAGCAGCTGGATGGGGGGAGCGGGAGATCGGGATGAGCAGTTCTTC. As protein: CASSWMGGAGDRDEQFF.